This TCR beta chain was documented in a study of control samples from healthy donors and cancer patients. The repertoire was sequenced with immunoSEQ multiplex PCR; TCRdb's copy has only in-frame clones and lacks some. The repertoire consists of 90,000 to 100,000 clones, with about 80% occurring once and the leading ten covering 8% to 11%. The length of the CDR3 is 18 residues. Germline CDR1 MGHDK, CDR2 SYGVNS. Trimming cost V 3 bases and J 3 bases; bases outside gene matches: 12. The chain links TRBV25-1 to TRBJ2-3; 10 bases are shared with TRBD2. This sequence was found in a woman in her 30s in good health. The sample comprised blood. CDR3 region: CASSDGAGGPRLTDTQYF. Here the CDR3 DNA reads TGTGCCAGCAGTGACGGAGCGGGGGGGCCTCGGTTAACAGATACGCAGTATTTT.